The TCR beta chain described here comes from a study of early stage breast cancer tumors. At the level of the study: Of about 17 invasive breast tumors, about a dozen were hormone receptor-positive, HER2-negative.

Tissue for this sample was collected roughly 1.9-4 cm from the breast tumor. Sufficient DNA from normal breast often required about 95-330 mg tissue. V shed 4 bases and J shed 2 bases, with 13 bases lying between them. CDR1 and CDR2 (germline): SGHNT, YYREEE (reference sequence). The CDR3 is 14 amino acids. Each sample had two DNA replicates, 0.5 ug blood or around 1.5 ug tissue. The assay was immunoSEQ multiplex PCR, and TCRdb's table has in-frame clones only and misses some. The sample has 8,500 to 10,000 clones; 78% are singletons. This receptor was taken from a person aged 40 to 50 with breast cancer. Sequencing input: normal breast tissue next to the tumor. The chain links TRBV5-4 to TRBJ2-7; D is unclear. The DNA of the CDR3 is TGTGCCAGCAGCCCCTTAGTTGGCGCCTACGAGCAGTACTTC. It specifies CASSPLVGAYEQYF.